This T cell receptor (beta chain) stems from a study of siplizumab effects on memory and regulatory T cells. Assay used: immunoSEQ multiplex PCR; TCRdb lists only in-frame clones, some missing. The sample contains about 100,000 clones, around 95% of which appear only once. For this clone: The antigen remains unidentified.

Whole-study results and caveats: Naive T cells seemed more diverse than memory cells and seemed major alloresponse contributors. Whether proliferating Tregs in siplizumab cultures suppress was not functionally confirmed.

Sequencing was performed on Tregs sorted from blood. The clonotype originates from a human donor in good health.

This chain's CDR3 is CASSEGLYSSNEQFF. CDR3 coding DNA: TGTGCCAGCAGTGAGGGATTGTACTCGAGCAATGAGCAGTTCTTC. V is TRBV6-1 and J is TRBJ2-1; no clear D. The CDR3 covers 15 residues. Trimming stripped 3 bases from V and 6 bases from J, with 15 bases between. Germline CDR1 and CDR2: MNHNS and SASEGT.